This is a list of T cell receptor beta chains from one sample in a study of T cell repertoires in cytomegalovirus infection. TCRdb reprocessed the reads via MiXCR and lists one record per CDR3 protein. Of around 490,000 distinct CDR3 sequences listed, approximately 25% are singletons. The sequenced sample consisted of PBMCs. These receptors were taken from a human donor in good health (CMV status not recorded). Some clones in this sample may be carry-over from other donors' samples. Both conserved end residues are part of each CDR3. The D gene is left open where the match is weak. Expanded clones get a size class; other rows say once, few or many, or leave the size out.

abundance: many
j_gene: TRBJ1-5
v_gene: TRBV7-2
d_gene: -
CDR3aa: CASSSHVDQPQHF
CDR3nt: TGTGCCAGCAGCTCCCACGTAGATCAGCCCCAGCATTTT

abundance: few
j_gene: TRBJ2-1
v_gene: TRBV7-8
d_gene: -
CDR3aa: CASSIARAAEQFF
CDR3nt: TGTGCCAGCAGCATAGCCCGGGCCGCTGAGCAGTTCTTC

abundance: -
j_gene: TRBJ2-5
v_gene: TRBV6-2/TRBV6-3
d_gene: TRBD2
CDR3aa: CASRASGRGPRETQYF
CDR3nt: TGTGCCAGCAGGGCTAGCGGGAGGGGGCCTAGGGAGACCCAGTACTTC

abundance: -
j_gene: TRBJ2-7
v_gene: TRBV29-1
d_gene: TRBD1
CDR3aa: CSVVSGQTTYEQYF
CDR3nt: TGCAGCGTTGTCTCGGGACAGACCACCTACGAGCAGTACTTC

abundance: -
j_gene: TRBJ2-1
v_gene: TRBV7-9
d_gene: TRBD2
CDR3aa: CASSLDRTSEQFF
CDR3nt: TGTGCCAGCAGCTTAGATCGGACTAGCGAGCAGTTCTTC

abundance: many
j_gene: TRBJ1-2
v_gene: TRBV7-2
d_gene: -
CDR3aa: CASSSNTRGYTF
CDR3nt: TGTGCCAGCAGCTCAAACACCCGCGGCTACACCTTC

abundance: -
j_gene: TRBJ2-1
v_gene: TRBV27
d_gene: TRBD2
CDR3aa: CASSSGMYNEQFF
CDR3nt: TGTGCCAGCTCTAGCGGGATGTACAATGAGCAGTTCTTC

abundance: -
j_gene: TRBJ2-1
v_gene: TRBV11-2
d_gene: TRBD2
CDR3aa: CASRRSGRGSNEQFF
CDR3nt: TGTGCCAGCAGACGTAGCGGGAGGGGGTCGAATGAGCAGTTCTTC

abundance: -
j_gene: TRBJ1-3
v_gene: TRBV7-6
d_gene: -
CDR3aa: CASGLGRTLSGNTIYF
CDR3nt: TGTGCCAGCGGCTTAGGACGGACCTTGTCCGGAAACACCATATATTTT

abundance: -
j_gene: TRBJ2-3
v_gene: TRBV18
d_gene: -
CDR3aa: CASSRDPGTDTQYF
CDR3nt: TGTGCCAGCTCCCGGGACCCTGGCACAGATACGCAGTATTTT

abundance: -
j_gene: TRBJ2-2
v_gene: TRBV12-3/TRBV12-4
d_gene: -
CDR3aa: CASRPIGSAVIHTGELFF
CDR3nt: TGTGCCAGCCGCCCAATTGGTTCCGCGGTCATTCACACCGGGGAGCTGTTTTTT

abundance: few
j_gene: TRBJ2-5
v_gene: TRBV6-2/TRBV6-3
d_gene: -
CDR3aa: CASTPLGSAEGETQYF
CDR3nt: TGTGCCAGTACTCCTCTCGGGAGCGCGGAGGGCGAGACCCAGTACTTC

abundance: -
j_gene: TRBJ2-3
v_gene: TRBV28
d_gene: -
CDR3aa: CASRGNEDTQYF
CDR3nt: TGTGCCAGCAGGGGAAATGAAGATACGCAGTATTTT

abundance: few
j_gene: TRBJ2-1
v_gene: TRBV28
d_gene: -
CDR3aa: CASIFSDEQFF
CDR3nt: TGTGCCAGCATTTTTTCTGATGAGCAGTTCTTC

abundance: once
j_gene: TRBJ2-5
v_gene: TRBV20-1
d_gene: TRBD2
CDR3aa: CSAVPSGRALERETQYF
CDR3nt: TGCAGTGCGGTCCCTAGCGGGAGGGCCCTCGAGCGAGAGACCCAGTACTTC

abundance: few
j_gene: TRBJ2-3
v_gene: TRBV28
d_gene: TRBD2
CDR3aa: CASTSSGRIADTQYF
CDR3nt: TGTGCCAGCACTTCTAGCGGGAGAATCGCAGATACGCAGTATTTT

abundance: -
j_gene: TRBJ2-3
v_gene: TRBV6-2/TRBV6-3
d_gene: -
CDR3aa: CASSYYSSTDTQYF
CDR3nt: TGTGCCAGCAGTTACTATTCCAGCACAGATACGCAGTATTTT

abundance: few
j_gene: TRBJ2-3
v_gene: TRBV12-3/TRBV12-4
d_gene: -
CDR3aa: CASSILPPQDGHTDTQYF
CDR3nt: TGTGCCAGCAGCATACTGCCACCACAGGACGGCCACACAGATACGCAGTATTTT

abundance: few
j_gene: TRBJ1-1
v_gene: TRBV10-1
d_gene: -
CDR3aa: CASSESKGTEAFF
CDR3nt: TGCGCCAGCAGTGAGTCTAAGGGAACTGAAGCTTTCTTT

abundance: few
j_gene: TRBJ1-4
v_gene: TRBV7-8
d_gene: -
CDR3aa: CASSLVTVSGEKLFF
CDR3nt: TGTGCCAGCAGCTTAGTCACAGTTTCGGGGGAAAAACTGTTTTTT

abundance: -
j_gene: TRBJ2-2
v_gene: TRBV24-1
d_gene: -
CDR3aa: CATSDLAQVPTGELFF
CDR3nt: TGTGCCACCAGTGATTTGGCCCAGGTTCCCACCGGGGAGCTGTTTTTT

abundance: few
j_gene: TRBJ2-3
v_gene: TRBV6-1
d_gene: TRBD1
CDR3aa: CASRPRQGSTDTQYF
CDR3nt: TGTGCCAGCAGACCCCGACAGGGAAGCACAGATACGCAGTATTTT

abundance: -
j_gene: TRBJ2-6
v_gene: TRBV6-2/TRBV6-3
d_gene: -
CDR3aa: CASRDPAVPPTF
CDR3nt: TGTGCCAGCAGGGATCCCGCGGTGCCACCGACTTTC

abundance: -
j_gene: TRBJ2-2
v_gene: TRBV19
d_gene: TRBD2
CDR3aa: CASLGGIGELFF
CDR3nt: TGTGCCAGTTTGGGGGGGATCGGGGAGCTGTTTTTT

abundance: many
j_gene: TRBJ2-1
v_gene: TRBV10-3
d_gene: -
CDR3aa: CAISESSGLGLDEQFF
CDR3nt: TGTGCCATCAGTGAGTCTTCCGGACTGGGCTTGGATGAGCAGTTCTTC

abundance: -
j_gene: TRBJ1-1
v_gene: TRBV5-5
d_gene: -
CDR3aa: CASRFTTATSEAFF
CDR3nt: TGTGCCAGCAGATTTACGACAGCGACTTCGGAAGCTTTCTTT

abundance: many
j_gene: TRBJ2-7
v_gene: TRBV2
d_gene: -
CDR3aa: CASSEDSSQYEQYF
CDR3nt: TGTGCCAGCAGTGAGGACAGTAGTCAATACGAGCAGTACTTC

abundance: -
j_gene: TRBJ2-7
v_gene: TRBV5-5
d_gene: -
CDR3aa: CASSFPTYEQYF
CDR3nt: TGTGCCAGCAGCTTCCCAACCTACGAGCAGTACTTC

abundance: few
j_gene: TRBJ2-3
v_gene: TRBV7-2
d_gene: TRBD2
CDR3aa: CASSPRGGRALTDTQYF
CDR3nt: TGTGCCAGCAGCCCAAGGGGCGGGAGGGCCCTCACAGATACGCAGTATTTT

abundance: -
j_gene: TRBJ2-1
v_gene: TRBV7-6
d_gene: TRBD2
CDR3aa: CASSLGGTSGLNEQFF
CDR3nt: TGTGCCAGCAGCTTAGGAGGGACTAGCGGGCTCAATGAGCAGTTCTTC

abundance: -
j_gene: TRBJ2-4
v_gene: TRBV6-1
d_gene: -
CDR3aa: CASSGQGLGNIQYF
CDR3nt: TGTGCCAGCAGTGGCCAGGGATTAGGAAACATTCAGTACTTC

abundance: few
j_gene: TRBJ1-5
v_gene: TRBV12-3/TRBV12-4
d_gene: -
CDR3aa: CASTIEGQPQHF
CDR3nt: TGTGCCAGCACCATCGAGGGTCAGCCCCAGCATTTT

abundance: few
j_gene: TRBJ2-3
v_gene: TRBV7-2
d_gene: -
CDR3aa: CASSFGISTDTQYF
CDR3nt: TGTGCCAGCAGCTTTGGGATAAGCACAGATACGCAGTATTTT

abundance: few
j_gene: TRBJ2-1
v_gene: TRBV7-2
d_gene: -
CDR3aa: CASSWKKSSYNEQFF
CDR3nt: TGTGCCAGCAGCTGGAAAAAGAGCTCCTACAATGAGCAGTTCTTC

abundance: -
j_gene: TRBJ2-1
v_gene: TRBV6-5
d_gene: -
CDR3aa: CASSPETNAYNEQFF
CDR3nt: TGTGCCAGCAGTCCCGAGACAAATGCCTACAATGAGCAGTTCTTC

abundance: few
j_gene: TRBJ1-4
v_gene: TRBV7-6
d_gene: TRBD1
CDR3aa: CASSPMDRGVGYEKLFF
CDR3nt: TGTGCCAGCAGCCCCATGGACAGGGGAGTCGGCTATGAAAAACTGTTTTTT

abundance: -
j_gene: TRBJ2-4
v_gene: TRBV4-1
d_gene: -
CDR3aa: CASSLLYRAKNIQYF
CDR3nt: TGCGCCAGCAGCCTCCTGTACCGCGCTAAAAACATTCAGTACTTC

abundance: -
j_gene: TRBJ2-5
v_gene: TRBV19
d_gene: TRBD2
CDR3aa: CASRTSGQETQYF
CDR3nt: TGTGCCAGTAGGACTAGCGGGCAAGAGACCCAGTACTTC

abundance: many
j_gene: TRBJ1-2
v_gene: TRBV7-2
d_gene: TRBD1
CDR3aa: CASYHPDRGGGYTF
CDR3nt: TGTGCCAGCTACCACCCGGACAGGGGAGGTGGCTACACCTTC

abundance: -
j_gene: TRBJ1-1
v_gene: TRBV18
d_gene: -
CDR3aa: CASSPRKPGMNTEAFF
CDR3nt: TGTGCCAGCTCACCACGAAAGCCGGGGATGAACACTGAAGCTTTCTTT